The 32 T cell receptor beta chains below were found in one sample sequenced in a study of regulatory T cells in long-lasting Graves disease. Described time point: newly diagnosed GD, antithyroid drugs for less than 3 months. Extracted PBMC RNA gave rise to the TCR library. Investigators prepared the TCR beta libraries by applying iRepertoire HTBI primers and Arm-PCR of CDR3 regions. TCRdb redid the calling of the multiplex PCR reads with MiXCR, one entry per CDR3 protein. The repertoire holds about 300,000 distinct CDR3 sequences, with approximately 20% as singletons. The sequenced sample was peripheral blood mononuclear cells (PBMCs), obtained at new diagnosis, from a patient treated with antithyroid drugs. The receptors derive from a female donor with Graves disease.

This sequence joins TRBV20-1 and TRBJ1-1; D unresolved. Trimming left V 7 bases short and J 3 bases short, with 9 bases between. Germline CDR1 and CDR2: DFQATT and SNEGSKA (reference sequence). This CDR3 is 11 amino acids long. CDR3 sequence: CSVPVYTEAFF. The CDR3 DNA reads TGCAGTGTACCAGTGTACACTGAAGCTTTCTTT.

The chain recombines TRBV10-3 with TRBJ1-2; 9 nucleotides align to TRBD1. This CDR3 contains 14 residues. The J segment lost 2 bases and the V segment lost 8 bases, leaving 6 bases of the junction unmatched. CDR1 is ENHRY and CDR2 is SYGVKD in the germline V gene. Here the CDR3 DNA reads TGTGCCATCGGAAGGACAGGGGAAAACTATGGCTACACCTTC. Amino acid sequence: CAIGRTGENYGYTF.

The chain is built from TRBV5-1 and TRBJ2-5, with TRBD2 matching 14 bases. Germline CDR1 SGHRS, CDR2 YFSETQ. This CDR3 is built from 18 residues. The V and J ends lost 4 bases and 4 bases, in that order; junction bases with no gene match: 12. The CDR3 protein is CASSLGGRLAGGLETQYF. In DNA form, the CDR3 reads TGCGCCAGCAGCCTGGGAGGCAGACTAGCGGGAGGGCTAGAGACCCAGTACTTC.

This clonotype was counted at least ten times. The V gene is TRBV28, the J gene TRBJ1-6; TRBD1 matches at 7 bases. After removal of 5 bases from V and 0 bases from J, the junction contained 4 bases not matched to a gene. The CDR3 length is 16 residues. CDR1 is MDHEN, CDR2 SYDVKM, per germline. The CDR3 bases are TGTGCCAGCAGTGCGGACAGGAGCTCCTATAATTCACCCCTCCACTTT. Amino acids: CASSADRSSYNSPLHF.

This clonotype was counted only a few times. The genes are TRBV27 and TRBJ2-7, with D possibly being TRBD1 or TRBD2 (5 bases each). Trimming left V 7 bases short and J 4 bases short, with 20 bases between. This CDR3 has 15 residues. The germline gives CDR1 MNHEY, CDR2 SMNVEV (reference sequence). CDR3: CASTLIGTAPYEQYF. CDR3 DNA sequence: TGTGCCAGCACCCTAATCGGGACCGCCCCTTACGAGCAGTACTTC.

This clonotype was detected ten times or more. The CDR3 sequence is CASSQVSTRYNEQFF. In DNA, the CDR3 is TGTGCCAGCAGCCAAGTCTCGACACGCTACAATGAGCAGTTCTTC. J is TRBJ2-1 and V is TRBV3-1; no clear D gene. With 1 base removed from V and 3 bases from J, the gap between germline ends came to 10 bases. Germline V CDR1 and CDR2: LGHDT, YNNKEL (reference sequence). There are 15 residues in the CDR3.

The gene calls are TRBV2 and TRBJ2-2; D gene ambiguous. The length of the CDR3 is 17 residues. V was clipped by 7 bases and J by 2 bases, with 20 bases between them. Germline V gives CDR1 SNHLY, CDR2 FYNNEI. The CDR3 coding sequence is TGTGCCAGCAACGACCAATCGTATCAGGTCAACACCGGGGAGCTGTTTTTT. Its protein is CASNDQSYQVNTGELFF. The full variable domain, completed using reference TRBV2 and TRBJ2-2, is EPEVTQTPSHQVTQMGQEVILRCVPISNHLYFYWYRQILGQKVEFLVSFYNNEISEKSEIFDDQFSVERPDGSNFTLKIRSTKLEDSAMYFCASNDQSYQVNTGELFFGEGSRLTVL.

This clonotype has a handful of counts. The V and J genes are TRBV20-1 and TRBJ2-7; D is perhaps TRBD2 (5 bases). The ends were cut back, 6 bases at V and 3 bases at J, with 18 bases in the middle. This CDR3 comprises 14 residues. From germline, CDR1 is DFQATT and CDR2 SNEGSKA (reference sequence). The CDR3 sequence is CSALTSVRGYEQYF. The CDR3 DNA sequence: TGCAGTGCCCTCACATCGGTCCGGGGCTACGAGCAGTACTTC.

This clonotype came up many times. V usage is TRBV18 and J usage is TRBJ2-5; perhaps D is TRBD1 or TRBD2 (6 bases each). This CDR3 contains 14 residues. The germline gives CDR1 KGHSH, CDR2 LQKENI. V was pared by 6 bases and J by 5 bases, with 16 bases between. The CDR3 DNA reads TGTGCCAGCTCCCCTCCCGGGGGCCGGGAGACCCAGTACTTC. Its protein product is CASSPPGGRETQYF.

Many counts were recorded for this clonotype. The chain joins TRBV7-8 to TRBJ2-5; D might be TRBD1 or TRBD2, each matching 5 bases. The V end lost 2 bases, the J end lost 7 bases, and 11 bases lay between the germline ends. Germline V gene sequence: CDR1 SGHVS, CDR2 FQNEAQ. This CDR3 spans 13 amino acids. The chain's CDR3 is CASSLRDGGTQYF. The CDR3, as DNA: TGTGCCAGCAGCTTAAGGGACGGTGGGACCCAGTACTTC.

Ten or more counts support this clonotype. V usage is TRBV10-1 and J usage is TRBJ1-1, with a weak D call TRBD1 (5 bases). Trimming removed 5 bases at V and 7 bases at J, with 11 bases between. Germline V lookup: CDR1 WNHNN, CDR2 SYGVQD (reference sequence). The CDR3 length is 12 residues. Here the CDR3 DNA reads TGCGCCAGCAGTCATTTGGGGGATGAAGCTTTCTTT. It translates to CASSHLGDEAFF.

This clonotype was seen at least ten times. The chain links TRBV15 to TRBJ1-2; D is unclear. From germline, CDR1 is LNHNV and CDR2 YYDKDF (reference sequence). This CDR3 is 14 amino acids long. V lost 0 bases and J lost 4, with 9 bases in between. CDR3 region: CATSREIASYGYTF. CDR3 bases: TGTGCCACCAGCAGAGAGATAGCGAGCTATGGCTACACCTTC.

This chain connects TRBV2 to TRBJ2-5, with 9 bases aligning to TRBD1. Germline V CDR1 and CDR2: SNHLY, FYNNEI. Unmatched junction bases numbered 1, after V lost 4 bases and J lost 4 bases. The CDR3 spans 13 residues. The DNA for the CDR3 is TGTGCCAGCAGTGGGACAGGGGTAGAGACCCAGTACTTC. This translates into CASSGTGVETQYF.

This clonotype occurred many times. The V call is TRBV28, the J call TRBJ1-2; the D gene is possibly TRBD1 (5 bases). CDR3 length: 14 amino acids. The germline V gene has CDR1 MDHEN and CDR2 SYDVKM. V was cut by 5 bases and J by 2 bases, with 12 bases left in between. The CDR3 DNA reads as TGTGCCAGCAGTACAAATTGGGGCAACTATGGCTACACCTTC. This sequence encodes CASSTNWGNYGYTF.

Many counts were recorded for this clonotype. At one of its ends the junction is not consistent with the germline gene, which may arise from a read error. The J gene is TRBJ2-7, the V gene TRBV2, with D perhaps matching TRBD2 (6 bases). Germline V lookup: CDR1 SNHLY, CDR2 FYNNEI. This CDR3 has 15 residues. In DNA, the CDR3 is TGTGCCAGCGGTGAAAGGAGGCGGGACTCCTACGAGCAGTACTTC. As protein: CASGERRRDSYEQYF.

This clonotype was counted many times. In nucleotides, the CDR3 is TGTGCCAGCAGTTACGAACCCATCTACAATGAGCAGTTCTTC. Its protein is CASSYEPIYNEQFF. The rearrangement links TRBV6-5 to TRBJ2-1; D is undetermined. This CDR3 contains 14 residues. CDR1 and CDR2 from the germline V gene are MNHEY and SVGAGI. V lost 2 bases and J 3 bases, leaving 8 bases between the germline ends.

This clonotype was observed at least ten times. DNA of the CDR3: TGTGCCAGCAGCTTCGCACTAGCGGGAGGGAGCACAGATACGCAGTATTTT. This gives the protein CASSFALAGGSTDTQYF. The chain is built from TRBV11-1 and TRBJ2-3, with 13 bases fitting TRBD2. The J segment lost 0 bases and the V segment lost 3 bases, leaving 3 bases of the junction unmatched. This CDR3 spans 17 amino acids. Per the germline V gene, CDR1 is SGHAT and CDR2 is FQDESV (reference sequence).

In regard to this clonotype: This likely stems from a read error, as it lies one base from a far larger clone. V and J are TRBV2 and TRBJ2-7; D is ambiguous. This CDR3 is 10 amino acids long. CDR1 is SNHLY and CDR2 is FYNNEI in the germline V gene. Deletions cut 8 bases from V and 7 bases from J, with 9 bases between. The CDR3 DNA sequence: TGTGCCAGCGCTTCTGAGGAGCAGTACTTC. Residues: CASASEEQYF.

This chain uses TRBV7-9 with TRBJ2-1; TRBD2 is a possible D gene (6 bases). V was clipped by 3 bases and J by 0 bases, with 12 bases between them. The CDR3 extends over 16 amino acids. Germline CDR1 reads SEHNR; CDR2 reads FQNEAQ (reference sequence). The CDR3 protein is CASSLVSGNSYNEQFF. CDR3 nucleotide sequence: TGTGCCAGCAGCTTGGTTAGCGGAAACTCCTACAATGAGCAGTTCTTC.

On this clonotype itself: With only one base between it and a far larger clone, this is likely a read error. J is TRBJ2-3 and V is TRBV28, with TRBD2 matching 12 bases. The tail of the sequence fits TRBJ2-5 better, so the J call may be wrong. The CDR3 spans 16 residues. Germline V gene sequence: CDR1 MDHEN, CDR2 SYDVKM. The CDR3 protein is CASSGLTSGRSEAQYF. In DNA form, the CDR3 reads TGTGCCAGCAGTGGTCTTACTAGCGGGAGGTCTGAGGCCCAGTACTTC.

At least ten counts were recorded for this clonotype. This chain links TRBV7-2 with TRBJ2-7; D unclear. This CDR3 has 15 residues. Per germline, CDR1 SGHTA and CDR2 FQGNSA. V shed 3 bases and J shed 2 bases, with 14 bases lying between them. CDR3 nucleotides: TGTGCCAGCAGCTTGGGGAAGGCATTGGCCTACGAGCAGTACTTC. Its protein product is CASSLGKALAYEQYF. Full variable domain (remainder filled in from reference TRBV7-2 and TRBJ2-7): GAGVSQSPSNKVTEKGKDVELRCDPISGHTALYWYRQSLGQGLEFLIYFQGNSAPDKSGLPSDRFSAERTGGSVSTLTIQRTQQEDSAVYLCASSLGKALAYEQYFGPGTRLTVT.

The table lists this clonotype with many counts. The chain employs TRBV7-3 and TRBJ2-1; possible D gene TRBD1, 6 bases. This CDR3 is 14 amino acids long. In germline, CDR1 is SGHTA, CDR2 FQGTGA. V was clipped by 2 bases and J by 6 bases, with 11 bases between them. This CDR3 reads CASSLQGRANEQFF. Here the CDR3 DNA reads TGTGCCAGCAGCTTACAGGGGCGGGCCAATGAGCAGTTCTTC.

This clonotype has at least ten counts. This sequence joins TRBV5-5 and TRBJ2-1; D perhaps matches TRBD1 (6 bases). The length of the CDR3 is 15 residues. Trimming took off 9 bases at V and 0 bases at J, with 16 bases between the two ends. Germline-derived CDR1 and CDR2 are SGHKS and YYEKEE (reference sequence). CDR3 bases: TGTGCCACTACTAGGACAGCCAGCTCCTACAATGAGCAGTTCTTC. Translated, it gives CATTRTASSYNEQFF. Supplemented by reference TRBV5-5 and TRBJ2-1, the full variable domain reads DAGVTQSPTHLIKTRGQQVTLRCSPISGHKSVSWYQQVLGQGPQFIFQYYEKEERGRGNFPDRFSARQFPNYSSELNVNALLLGDSALYLCATTRTASSYNEQFFGPGTRLTVL.

The rearrangement joins TRBV27 to TRBJ2-3; 8 positions match TRBD1. Germline CDR1 MNHEY, CDR2 SMNVEV (reference sequence). The CDR3 extends over 17 amino acids. V lost 3 bases to trimming and J lost 2 bases; unmatched junction nucleotides: 10. The CDR3 loop is CASSLLRTGHFTDTQYF. DNA for the CDR3: TGTGCCAGCAGTTTGCTCCGGACAGGGCACTTCACAGATACGCAGTATTTT.

This clonotype occurred a few times. This chain uses TRBV9 with TRBJ1-6; weak D call: TRBD1 (5 bases). Deletions cut 0 bases from V and 4 bases from J, with 11 bases between. CDR3 length equals 16 residues. The germline V gene has CDR1 SGDLS and CDR2 YYNGEE. CDR3 in amino acids: CASSVDDRRYNSPLHF. CDR3 nucleotides: TGTGCCAGCAGCGTAGATGACAGACGGTATAATTCACCCCTCCACTTT.

This clonotype is labeled medium-sized. V usage is TRBV12-3 or TRBV12-4 and J usage is TRBJ2-5; 8 bases are shared with TRBD1. This CDR3 contains 15 residues. V lost 4 bases and J lost 5; bases outside the gene matches: 9. The CDR3 is CASSSWTGSGETQYF. The DNA for the CDR3 is TGTGCCAGCAGTTCGTGGACAGGGTCGGGCGAGACCCAGTACTTC.

This clonotype was counted many times. The chain joins TRBV28 to TRBJ2-7; 8 bases match TRBD2. The CDR3 has 17 residues. V shed 3 bases and J 1 base; nucleotides not matched to a gene: 11. The V gene's germline CDR1 is MDHEN and CDR2 SYDVKM. The chain's CDR3 is CASSLPAELAASYEQYF. CDR3 nucleotides: TGTGCCAGCAGTTTGCCCGCGGAACTAGCGGCTTCCTACGAGCAGTACTTC. Supplemented by reference TRBV28 and TRBJ2-7, the full variable domain reads DVKVTQSSRYLVKRTGEKVFLECVQDMDHENMFWYRQDPGLGLRLIYFSYDVKMKEKGDIPEGYSVSREKKERFSLILESASTNQTSMYLCASSLPAELAASYEQYFGPGTRLTVT.

This clonotype occurred many times. The V call is TRBV6-2 or TRBV6-3, the J call TRBJ2-3; 16 bases are shared with TRBD2. V was pared by 6 bases and J by 3 bases, with 12 bases of the junction left unmatched. CDR3 length: 19 amino acids. Per the germline V gene, CDR1 is MNHEY and CDR2 is SVGEGT. The CDR3 nucleotides read TGTGCCAGCAGGAGGAGGGGGACTAGCGGGAGGGATGGGACAGATACGCAGTATTTT. It codes for CASRRRGTSGRDGTDTQYF.

This clonotype showed up many times. The chain uses TRBV11-2 and TRBJ2-3, with 8 bases identical to TRBD2. J gave up 2 bases and V 5 bases, and 12 bases lay outside the gene matches. Germline assignment: CDR1 SGHAT and CDR2 FQNNGV. The CDR3 spans 17 residues. The CDR3 reads CASSPNRLAQLTDTQYF. The DNA of the CDR3 is TGTGCCAGCAGCCCCAATAGACTAGCGCAACTCACAGATACGCAGTATTTT.

This clonotype came up many times. The chain employs TRBV29-1 and TRBJ2-5; D is possibly TRBD1 (5 bases). CDR1 SQVTM and CDR2 ANQGSEA come from the germline V gene. This CDR3 is 15 amino acids long. The germline V and J ends were trimmed by 4 bases and 7 bases, with 22 bases remaining between them. CDR3 protein: CSVGGSGPREATQYF. Here the CDR3 DNA reads TGCAGCGTTGGGGGTAGTGGGCCCAGGGAAGCGACCCAGTACTTC.

This clonotype appeared many times. The chain uses TRBV18 and TRBJ2-5; the D is unclear. This CDR3 contains 13 residues. Germline assignment: CDR1 KGHSH and CDR2 LQKENI. V gave up 0 bases and J gave up 2 bases, with 4 bases separating them. CDR3 coding DNA: TGTGCCAGCTCACCACCGTGGCAAGAGACCCAGTACTTC. Translating gives CASSPPWQETQYF.

The chain couples TRBV28 to TRBJ2-7; tentatively, D is TRBD1 (6 bases). This CDR3 region has 15 residues. CDR1 and CDR2 (germline): MDHEN, SYDVKM. The V end lost 7 bases, the J end lost 2 bases, and 18 bases lay between the germline ends. In DNA form, the CDR3 reads TGTGCCAGCATATCACCCGGGACACAAGCCTACGAGCAGTACTTC. Its translation: CASISPGTQAYEQYF.